This record concerns one T cell receptor beta chain sequence. Germline values: CDR1 SGHRS, CDR2 YFSETQ. The ends lost 4 bases at V and 3 bases at J; junction bases unmatched: 3. CDR3 size: 13 residues. The method was immunoSEQ multiplex PCR; TCRdb's version includes in-frame clones alone and lacks a portion of them. Among about 170,000 clones listed, about 90% were seen once. This sample was taken from a study of control samples from healthy donors and cancer patients. The chain has TRBV5-1 and TRBJ1-1; 7 nucleotides agree with TRBD1. This sequence originates from a young woman in good health. Sequencing was carried out using blood. This CDR3 reads CASSRQGHTEAFF. The CDR3 DNA reads as TGCGCCAGCAGCCGACAGGGCCACACTGAAGCTTTCTTT.